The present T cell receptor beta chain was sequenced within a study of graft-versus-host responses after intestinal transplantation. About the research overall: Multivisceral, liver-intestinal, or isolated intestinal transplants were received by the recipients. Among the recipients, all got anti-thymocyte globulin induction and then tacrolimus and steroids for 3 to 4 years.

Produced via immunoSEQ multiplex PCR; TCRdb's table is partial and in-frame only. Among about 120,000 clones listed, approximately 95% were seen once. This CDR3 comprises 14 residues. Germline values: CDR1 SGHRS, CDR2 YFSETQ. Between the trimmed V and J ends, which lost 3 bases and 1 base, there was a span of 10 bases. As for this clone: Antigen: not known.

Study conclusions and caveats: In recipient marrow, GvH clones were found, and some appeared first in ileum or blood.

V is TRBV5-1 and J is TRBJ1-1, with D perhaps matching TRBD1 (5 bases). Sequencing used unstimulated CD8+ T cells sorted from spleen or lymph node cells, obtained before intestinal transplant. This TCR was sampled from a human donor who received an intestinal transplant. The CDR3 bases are TGCGCCAGCAGCTCTTTGGGGGGGAACACTGAAGCTTTCTTT. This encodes CASSSLGGNTEAFF.